This TCR beta chain was captured in a study of shared clonotypes between healthy human individuals. Background on the study: Donors were a couple of women and a few men aged 18 to 49.

CD45RO-negative, CCR7-positively selected cells formed the naive CD8 fraction, excluding terminally differentiated effector memory CD45RA+ cells. Splitting of each subset's genomic DNA was done evenly across several immunoSEQ plates. In the source study's methods: Junction-only sequences without quality scores were provided by ImmunoSEQ, so filtering was different. Libraries were prepared by immunoSEQ multiplex PCR; TCRdb keeps only in-frame clonotypes and omits some of them. V, J and clone size were drawn from that table, and D and trimming were deduced from the DNA. This table holds around 1,900,000 clones, 85% to 95% found once. A word on this clone: Its antigen remains unidentified.

In germline, CDR1 is LNHDA, CDR2 SQIVND (reference sequence). With 6 bases removed from V and 5 bases from J, the gap between germline ends came to 7 bases. There are 11 residues in the CDR3. Study conclusions and caveats: Non-shared clonotypes had lower generation probabilities than those shared by all four donors.

The sequenced sample consisted of naive CD8+ T cells from PBMCs. V gene TRBV19 combines with J gene TRBJ1-2; unclear D gene. This clonotype was obtained from a man between 18 and 29 years old in good health. Some clones in this sample may be carry-over from other donors' samples. This chain's CDR3 is CASSNTYGYTF. The CDR3 DNA reads TGTGCCAGTAGCAACACTTATGGCTACACCTTC.